A selection of T cell receptor beta chains follows, all from one sample in a study of T cell responses to AZD1222 COVID-19 vaccine. Generated by immunoSEQ multiplex PCR, the TCRdb table keeps only in-frame clones and is missing some. The sample has some 120,000 clones; 70% to 90% are singletons. The sequenced sample was peripheral blood, obtained on day 0 of AZD1222 vaccination. The receptors originated from an adult in good health. Both conserved end residues are part of each CDR3.

j_gene: TRBJ2-7
v_gene: TRBV7-9
CDR3aa: CASGGRSYEQYF

j_gene: TRBJ1-4
v_gene: TRBV7-9
CDR3aa: CASSPTGLYEKLFF

j_gene: TRBJ1-3
v_gene: TRBV6-6
CDR3aa: CASSSGGSGNTIYF

j_gene: TRBJ2-7
v_gene: TRBV5-4
CDR3aa: CASSLDWGNEQYF

j_gene: TRBJ2-3
v_gene: TRBV10-3
CDR3aa: CAIRKTPGTGYTDTQYF

j_gene: TRBJ1-2
v_gene: TRBV18
CDR3aa: CASSRDNEGLDYGYTF

j_gene: TRBJ1-1
v_gene: TRBV19
CDR3aa: CASSIGTASAFF

j_gene: TRBJ1-1
v_gene: TRBV27
CDR3aa: CASSLGSNTEAFF

j_gene: TRBJ1-5
v_gene: TRBV30
CDR3aa: CAWSVAPTGIVTQPQHF

j_gene: TRBJ2-1
v_gene: TRBV20-1
CDR3aa: CSASGGAGNEQFF

j_gene: TRBJ2-1
v_gene: TRBV9
CDR3aa: CASSGSQQGQAYNEQFF

j_gene: TRBJ2-3
v_gene: TRBV7-2
CDR3aa: CASSPLTPGTDTQYF

j_gene: TRBJ2-7
v_gene: TRBV7-6
CDR3aa: CASSPGQGFYEQYF

j_gene: TRBJ1-1
v_gene: TRBV6-5
CDR3aa: CASSYGRNTEAFF

j_gene: TRBJ1-3
v_gene: TRBV5-4
CDR3aa: CASSLGGGWNSGNTIYF

j_gene: TRBJ2-7
v_gene: TRBV4-2
CDR3aa: CASSQAPLVYEQYF

j_gene: TRBJ1-4
v_gene: TRBV5-6
CDR3aa: CASTRQGLEEKLFF

j_gene: TRBJ1-5
v_gene: TRBV3-1/TRBV3-2
CDR3aa: CASSLGGWGNQPQHF

j_gene: TRBJ2-7
v_gene: TRBV28
CDR3aa: CASRSRGSMGAYEQYF

j_gene: TRBJ2-3
v_gene: TRBV7-2
CDR3aa: CASSLIGRVDTQYF

j_gene: TRBJ1-2
v_gene: TRBV27
CDR3aa: CASSLRPDRDYGYTF

j_gene: TRBJ1-1
v_gene: TRBV7-9
CDR3aa: CASSLYFEAFF

j_gene: TRBJ2-7
v_gene: TRBV28
CDR3aa: CASSSAGGFYEQYF

j_gene: TRBJ1-5
v_gene: TRBV28
CDR3aa: CASSFRGISNQPQHF

j_gene: TRBJ2-2
v_gene: TRBV5-1
CDR3aa: CASSSGYTGELFF

j_gene: TRBJ2-7
v_gene: TRBV3-1/TRBV3-2
CDR3aa: CASSRREVGYEQYF

j_gene: TRBJ1-5
v_gene: TRBV4-1
CDR3aa: CASSQVQLASNQPQHF

j_gene: TRBJ1-1
v_gene: TRBV15
CDR3aa: CATSRVGGEAFF

j_gene: TRBJ1-2
v_gene: TRBV5-1
CDR3aa: CASSPTGTGSYGYTF

j_gene: TRBJ1-4
v_gene: TRBV2
CDR3aa: CASRPEDSPNEKLFF

j_gene: TRBJ2-3
v_gene: TRBV7-6
CDR3aa: CASSLGPTSTDTQYF

j_gene: TRBJ2-7
v_gene: TRBV28
CDR3aa: CASSFSQYEQYF

j_gene: TRBJ1-1
v_gene: TRBV10-3
CDR3aa: CAISAGKTVNTEAFF

j_gene: TRBJ1-1
v_gene: TRBV18
CDR3aa: CASSPPGGGRLNTEAFF

j_gene: TRBJ1-2
v_gene: TRBV6-6
CDR3aa: CASSHSRDRGPDYGYTF

j_gene: TRBJ1-2
v_gene: TRBV28
CDR3aa: CASWGRPYGYTF

j_gene: TRBJ1-4
v_gene: TRBV7-2
CDR3aa: CASSAQGATNEKLFF